The 18 T cell receptor beta chains in this list originate from one sample, sequenced in a study of identical twins. From the 5' RACE reads, TCRdb called clonotypes with MiXCR, one entry per CDR3 protein. The sample records approximately 670,000 distinct CDR3 sequences, around 6% being singletons. Sequencing was done on a sample of naive T cells sorted from blood. All receptors come from a man in his late teens or twenties in good health.

The chain uses TRBV5-1 and TRBJ1-1; D is uncertain. Per the germline V gene, CDR1 is SGHRS and CDR2 is YFSETQ. The CDR3 runs to 16 residues. Trimming took off 5 bases at V and 0 bases at J, with 17 bases between the two ends. DNA of the CDR3: TGCGCCAGCAGTAATAGGGTGTCAGCTATGAACACTGAAGCTTTCTTT. This translates into CASSNRVSAMNTEAFF.

In the case of this clonotype: A read error is likely, as this CDR3 ends without the conserved phenylalanine or tryptophan. The V and J genes are TRBV20-1 and TRBJ2-1; the D gene is possibly TRBD1 (7 bases). This CDR3 spans 18 amino acids. Germline CDR1 reads DFQATT; CDR2 reads SNEGSKA (reference sequence). Trimming left V 0 bases short and J 4 bases short, with 22 bases between. DNA for the CDR3: TGCAGTGCTAGAGATCTTAAAAGAGCAGGGGGGACTTACAATGAGCAGTTCCTC. It is translated as CSARDLKRAGGTYNEQFL.

This clonotype was recorded many times. The chain recombines TRBV5-1 with TRBJ2-1; maybe TRBD2 (5 bases). This CDR3 region has 16 residues. The ends were cut back, 2 bases at V and 6 bases at J, with 18 bases in the middle. The germline V gene encodes CDR1 SGHRS and CDR2 YFSETQ. This CDR3 is CASSFEGSALFNEQFF. The CDR3 DNA is TGCGCCAGCAGCTTTGAGGGCTCCGCCCTGTTCAATGAGCAGTTCTTC.

This clonotype appeared many times. The chain uses TRBV29-1 and TRBJ2-2, with D uncertain. The CDR3 consists of 12 residues. Germline lookup yields CDR1 SQVTM and CDR2 ANQGSEA. V was shortened by 4 bases and J by 3 bases, with 6 bases between the two germline ends. The CDR3 DNA reads as TGCAGCGTTGTACGGGACACCGGGGAGCTGTTTTTT. Its translation is CSVVRDTGELFF.

The chain is built from TRBV2 and TRBJ2-4; D ambiguous. CDR3 length: 14 residues. CDR1 is SNHLY and CDR2 is FYNNEI in the germline V gene. Trimming left V 2 bases short and J 7 bases short, with 12 bases between. The CDR3 DNA follows: TGTGCCAGCAGTGAACGCGGTCCTGTGAACATTCAGTACTTC. Translation gives CASSERGPVNIQYF.

With regard to this clonotype: This may come from a read error, since a much larger clone is one base off. The chain links TRBV9 to TRBJ2-5, with 8 bases that match TRBD2. The closer fit of TRBJ2-1 to the DNA end suggests the J call may be wrong. The CDR3 is made up of 16 amino acids. The germline V gene encodes CDR1 SGDLS and CDR2 YYNGEE. Written as DNA, the CDR3 is TGTGCCAGCAGCGTAGCTATGCGGGAGGAGGGAGAGACCCAGTTCTTC. It codes for CASSVAMREEGETQFF.

The V gene is TRBV5-1, the J gene TRBJ2-7; D is uncertain. CDR1 and CDR2 (germline): SGHRS, YFSETQ. The CDR3 is 13 amino acids. Between the trimmed V and J ends, which lost 1 base and 5 bases, there was a span of 10 bases. The CDR3 DNA reads TGCGCCAGCAGCTTGTACAGTCGGGACGAGCAGTACTTC. Its translation: CASSLYSRDEQYF.

This clonotype was picked up many times. The chain has TRBV20-1 and TRBJ1-1; D unresolved. Germline V gene sequence: CDR1 DFQATT, CDR2 SNEGSKA (reference sequence). Between the trimmed V and J ends, which lost 1 base and 0 bases, there was a span of 9 bases. CDR3 length: 14 amino acids. This CDR3 reads CSARVEGMNTEAFF. The CDR3 bases are TGCAGTGCTAGAGTCGAAGGGATGAACACTGAAGCTTTCTTT.

This clonotype was recorded at least ten times. The chain uses TRBV24-1 and TRBJ2-7; tentatively, D is TRBD2 (5 bases). This CDR3 region has 13 residues. The ends were cut back, 5 bases at V and 1 base at J, with 8 bases in the middle. Germline CDR1 is KGHDR and CDR2 is SFDVKD. CDR3 in DNA: TGTGCCACCAGTGTACGGGGTTCCTACGAGCAGTACGTC. Translating it yields CATSVRGSYEQYV.

This clonotype occurred a few times. The J gene is TRBJ1-3, the V gene TRBV2; D gene unclear. There are 12 residues in the CDR3. Looked up from germline, CDR1 is SNHLY and CDR2 is FYNNEI. V dropped 7 bases and J dropped 6 bases, with 10 bases sitting between them. CDR3 region: CASKDGVNTIYF. CDR3 sequence (DNA): TGTGCCAGCAAGGACGGAGTAAACACCATATATTTT.

This clonotype was counted between two and nine times. This chain links TRBV6-2 or TRBV6-3 with TRBJ2-7; either TRBD1 or TRBD2 may supply D (5 bases each). Germline lookup yields CDR1 MNHEY and CDR2 SVGEGT. Between the trimmed V and J ends, which lost 8 bases and 1 base, there was a span of 12 bases. The CDR3 is made up of 13 amino acids. CDR3 nucleotide sequence: TGTGCCAGCGGCCGGGACGGATCCTACGAGCAGTACGTC. Its protein product is CASGRDGSYEQYV.

This clonotype was counted ten times or more. The chain recombines TRBV10-3 with TRBJ1-2; a possible D gene is TRBD1 (5 bases). Germline V gives CDR1 ENHRY, CDR2 SYGVKD. V was pared by 3 bases and J by 6 bases, with 20 bases between. The CDR3 is 16 amino acids. The CDR3 loop is CAISEPSAGRGHGYTF. The CDR3 coding sequence is TGTGCCATCAGTGAACCTTCCGCGGGCCGGGGCCATGGCTACACCTTC.

This chain links TRBV6-1 with TRBJ2-2; D gene ambiguous. The CDR3 length is 14 residues. Germline values: CDR1 MNHNS, CDR2 SASEGT. V lost 4 bases and J lost 5, with 11 bases in between. This CDR3 reads CASSGARWTGELFF. In nucleotides, the CDR3 is TGTGCCAGCAGTGGGGCGCGATGGACCGGGGAGCTGTTTTTT.

This clonotype was seen at least ten times. The chain is built from TRBV20-1 and TRBJ2-7; tentatively, D is TRBD2 (6 bases). The germline V gene encodes CDR1 DFQATT and CDR2 SNEGSKA (reference sequence). The V and J ends lost 3 bases and 0 bases respectively, with 12 bases between them. This CDR3 contains 14 residues. The CDR3 coding sequence is TGCAGTGCTAGCGGGGACTCGATCTCCTACGAGCAGTACTTC. The encoded protein is CSASGDSISYEQYF.

This clonotype showed up many times. The chain is built from TRBV12-3 or TRBV12-4 and TRBJ1-4; no reliable D call. The V gene lost 7 bases and the J gene lost 5 bases, with 14 bases spanning the gap. This CDR3 spans 14 amino acids. CDR3 region: CASKFSWENEKLFF. CDR3 nucleotide sequence: TGTGCCAGCAAGTTTAGTTGGGAGAATGAAAAACTGTTTTTT.

This chain connects TRBV19 to TRBJ2-2, with 16 bases fitting TRBD2. CDR1 and CDR2 from the germline V gene are LNHDA and SQIVND (reference sequence). The CDR3 runs 18 residues. With V trimmed by 4 bases and J by 3 bases, 5 bases remained unmatched. This CDR3 is CASSKGLAGGTHTGELFF. The CDR3 DNA sequence: TGTGCCAGTAGTAAGGGACTAGCGGGAGGGACCCACACCGGGGAGCTGTTTTTT.

This clonotype was counted at least ten times. The chain recombines TRBV5-5 with TRBJ2-1; D possibly uses TRBD1 or TRBD2 (5 bases each). Trimming took 1 base from V and 6 from J, leaving 11 bases between them. Germline V lookup: CDR1 SGHKS, CDR2 YYEKEE (reference sequence). The CDR3 is 14 residues long. DNA for the CDR3: TGTGCCAGCAGCTTGACTAGTAGGGGCAATGAGCAGTTCTTC. Protein sequence: CASSLTSRGNEQFF. The full variable domain, with the rest looked up from reference TRBV5-5 and TRBJ2-1, is DAGVTQSPTHLIKTRGQQVTLRCSPISGHKSVSWYQQVLGQGPQFIFQYYEKEERGRGNFPDRFSARQFPNYSSELNVNALLLGDSALYLCASSLTSRGNEQFFGPGTRLTVL.

This clonotype was seen more than once but under ten times. The chain recombines TRBV12-3 or TRBV12-4 with TRBJ2-5; either TRBD1 or TRBD2 may fit D (5 bases each). Deletions cut 7 bases from V and 1 base from J, with 7 bases between. This CDR3 contains 12 residues. Here the CDR3 reads CASMGVQETQYF. Written as DNA, the CDR3 is TGTGCCAGCATGGGGGTCCAAGAGACCCAGTACTTC.